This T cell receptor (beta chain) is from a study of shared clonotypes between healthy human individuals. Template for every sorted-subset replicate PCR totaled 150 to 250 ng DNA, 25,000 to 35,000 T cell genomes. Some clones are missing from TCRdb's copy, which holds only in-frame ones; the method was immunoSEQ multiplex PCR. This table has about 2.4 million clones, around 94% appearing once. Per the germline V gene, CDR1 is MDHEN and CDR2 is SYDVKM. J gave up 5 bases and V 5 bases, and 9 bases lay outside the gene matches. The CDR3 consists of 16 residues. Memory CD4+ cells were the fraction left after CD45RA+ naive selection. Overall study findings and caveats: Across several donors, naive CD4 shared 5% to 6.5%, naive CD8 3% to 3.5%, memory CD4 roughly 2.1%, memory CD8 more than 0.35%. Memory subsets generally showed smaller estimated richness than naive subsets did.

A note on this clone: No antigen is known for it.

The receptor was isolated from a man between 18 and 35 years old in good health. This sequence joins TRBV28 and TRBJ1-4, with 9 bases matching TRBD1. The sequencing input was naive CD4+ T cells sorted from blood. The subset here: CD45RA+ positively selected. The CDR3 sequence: CASSPLTGTGNEKLFF. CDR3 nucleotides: TGTGCCAGCAGTCCGCTGACCGGGACAGGGAATGAAAAACTGTTTTTT. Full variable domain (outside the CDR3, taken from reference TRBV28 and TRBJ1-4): DVKVTQSSRYLVKRTGEKVFLECVQDMDHENMFWYRQDPGLGLRLIYFSYDVKMKEKGDIPEGYSVSREKKERFSLILESASTNQTSMYLCASSPLTGTGNEKLFFGSGTQLSVL.